This T cell receptor beta chain is drawn from a study of molecular identifiers for immune sequencing clone quantification. V was clipped by 2 bases and J by 1 base, with 9 bases between them. Looked up from germline, CDR1 is SQVTM and CDR2 is ANQGSEA. The CDR3 spans 13 residues. TCRdb re-analysed the PCR reads in MiXCR, keeping a single row per CDR3 protein. The repertoire holds about 510,000 distinct CDR3 sequences, with around a fifth as singletons. This clonotype was counted a few times. The clonotype was recovered from a human donor in good health. Some libraries in this study had Jurkat cell RNA spiked in. The material sequenced was naive CD8+ T cells from blood, with Jurkat cell RNA spiked in. Sample subset: FACS-sorted CD8+CD4-CCR7+CD45RA+ naive T cells. V gene TRBV29-1 combines with J gene TRBJ2-7; D is unresolved. CDR3 residues: CSVEIGNSYEQYF. CDR3 coding DNA: TGCAGCGTTGAAATAGGGAATTCCTACGAGCAGTACTTC.